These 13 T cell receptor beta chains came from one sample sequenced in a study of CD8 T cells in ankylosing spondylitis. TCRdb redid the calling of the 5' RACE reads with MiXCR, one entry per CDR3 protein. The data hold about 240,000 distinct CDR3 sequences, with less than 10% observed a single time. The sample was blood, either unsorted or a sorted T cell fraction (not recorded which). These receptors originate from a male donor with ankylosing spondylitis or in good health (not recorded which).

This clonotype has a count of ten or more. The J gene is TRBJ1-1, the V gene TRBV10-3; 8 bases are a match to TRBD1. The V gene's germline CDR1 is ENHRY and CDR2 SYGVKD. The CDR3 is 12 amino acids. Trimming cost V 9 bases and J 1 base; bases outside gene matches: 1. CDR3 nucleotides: TGTGCCATTGGACAGGGGAACACTGAAGCTTTCTTT. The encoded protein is CAIGQGNTEAFF.

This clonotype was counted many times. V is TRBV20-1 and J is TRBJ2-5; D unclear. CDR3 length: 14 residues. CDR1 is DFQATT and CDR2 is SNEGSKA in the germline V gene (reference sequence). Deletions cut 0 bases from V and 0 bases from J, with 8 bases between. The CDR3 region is CSARDLGYQETQYF. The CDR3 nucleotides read TGCAGTGCTAGAGATCTCGGCTACCAAGAGACCCAGTACTTC.

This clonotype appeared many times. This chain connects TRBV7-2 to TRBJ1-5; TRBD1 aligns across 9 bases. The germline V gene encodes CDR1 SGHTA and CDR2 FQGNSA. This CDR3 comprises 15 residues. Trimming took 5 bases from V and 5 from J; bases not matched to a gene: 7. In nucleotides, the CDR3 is TGTGCCAGCAGCCCTGGGACAGGGCCCCATCAGCCCCAGCATTTT. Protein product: CASSPGTGPHQPQHF.

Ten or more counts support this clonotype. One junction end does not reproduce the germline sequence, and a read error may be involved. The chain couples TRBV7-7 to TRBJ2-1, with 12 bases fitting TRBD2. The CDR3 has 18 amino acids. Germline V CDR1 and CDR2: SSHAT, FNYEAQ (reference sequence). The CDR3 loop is CASSPRTLLAGGPHEQFF. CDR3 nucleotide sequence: TGTGCTAGCAGCCCTAGGACGTTGCTAGCGGGAGGGCCCCATGAGCAGTTCTTC.

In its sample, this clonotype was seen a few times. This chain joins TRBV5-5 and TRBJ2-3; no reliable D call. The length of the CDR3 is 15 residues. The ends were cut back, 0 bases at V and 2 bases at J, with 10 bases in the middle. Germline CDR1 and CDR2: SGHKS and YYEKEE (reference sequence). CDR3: CASSLDTGPTDTQYF. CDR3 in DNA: TGTGCCAGCAGCTTGGACACGGGCCCCACAGATACGCAGTATTTT.

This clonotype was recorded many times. CDR3 bases: TGCAGTGCTGAAGGAGGACTAGCGGGGGGCTACAATGAGCAGTTCTTC. This encodes CSAEGGLAGGYNEQFF. The V call is TRBV20-1, the J call TRBJ2-1; 14 nucleotides align to TRBD2. The CDR3 has 16 amino acids. CDR1 is DFQATT, CDR2 SNEGSKA, per germline (reference sequence). Trimming took 5 bases from V and 3 from J; bases not matched to a gene: 6.

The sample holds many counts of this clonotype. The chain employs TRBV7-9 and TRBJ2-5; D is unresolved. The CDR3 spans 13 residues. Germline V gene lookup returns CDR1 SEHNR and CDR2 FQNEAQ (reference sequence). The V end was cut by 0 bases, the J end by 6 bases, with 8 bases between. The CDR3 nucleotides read TGTGCCAGCAGCTTAGCGTCCGGGCAGACCCAGTACTTC. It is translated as CASSLASGQTQYF.

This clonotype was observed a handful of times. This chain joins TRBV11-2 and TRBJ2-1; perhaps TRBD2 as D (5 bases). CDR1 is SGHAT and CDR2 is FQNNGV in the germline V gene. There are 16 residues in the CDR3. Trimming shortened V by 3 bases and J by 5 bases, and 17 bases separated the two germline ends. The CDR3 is CASSLGVYNSNNEQFF. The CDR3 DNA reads TGTGCCAGCAGCTTGGGAGTGTACAACTCGAACAATGAGCAGTTCTTC.

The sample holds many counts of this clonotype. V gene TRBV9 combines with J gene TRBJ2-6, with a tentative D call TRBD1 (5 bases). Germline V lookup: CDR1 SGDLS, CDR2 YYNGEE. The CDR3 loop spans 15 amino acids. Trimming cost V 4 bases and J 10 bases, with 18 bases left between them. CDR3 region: CASSPSADRFNVLTF. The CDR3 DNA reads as TGTGCCAGCAGCCCCAGCGCAGACAGATTTAACGTCCTGACTTTC.

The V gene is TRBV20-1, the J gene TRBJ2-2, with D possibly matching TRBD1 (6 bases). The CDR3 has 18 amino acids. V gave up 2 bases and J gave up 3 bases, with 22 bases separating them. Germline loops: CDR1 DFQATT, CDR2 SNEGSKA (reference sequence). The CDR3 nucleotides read TGCAGTGCTAGAACACCCGTCAGGGGCGCGTTGGACACCGGGGAGCTGTTTTTT. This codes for CSARTPVRGALDTGELFF.

Here the CDR3 DNA reads TGTGCCAGCAGCGCTTGGGAAATAGGGACAGAAGCTAACTATGGCTACACCTTC. Its protein product is CASSAWEIGTEANYGYTF. The chain recombines TRBV12-3 or TRBV12-4 with TRBJ1-2; 7 nucleotides match TRBD1. Trimming at V came to 6 bases and at J to 0 bases, leaving 16 bases not matched to a gene. This CDR3 has 18 amino acids.

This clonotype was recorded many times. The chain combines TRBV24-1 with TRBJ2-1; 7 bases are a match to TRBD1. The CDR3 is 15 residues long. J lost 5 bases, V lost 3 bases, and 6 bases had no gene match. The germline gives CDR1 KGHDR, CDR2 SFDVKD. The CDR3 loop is CATSDAGTENNEQFF. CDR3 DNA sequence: TGTGCCACCAGTGATGCCGGGACAGAGAACAATGAGCAGTTCTTC.

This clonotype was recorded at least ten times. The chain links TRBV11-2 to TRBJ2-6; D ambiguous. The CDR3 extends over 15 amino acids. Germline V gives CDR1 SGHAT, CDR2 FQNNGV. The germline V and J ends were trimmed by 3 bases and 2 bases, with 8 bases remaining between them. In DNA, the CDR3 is TGTGCCAGCAGCTTTGAGTCTGCTGGGGCCAACGTCCTGACTTTC. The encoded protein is CASSFESAGANVLTF.